Below are 3 T cell receptor beta chains sequenced from a single sample in a study of cytomegalovirus exposure and HLA in healthy donors. PCR employed 60 Vbeta and 13 Jbeta primers. The method was immunoSEQ multiplex PCR; TCRdb's version includes in-frame clones alone and lacks a portion of them. This sample yields some 64,000 clones, of which around 90% are seen a single time; about 1.6% belongs to the top ten. The sequencing sample was made of PBMCs. The source is a man aged 25-45 years in good health and CMV-seropositive.

The sample holds a few counts of this clone. This chain joins TRBV9 and TRBJ1-2; TRBD1 is a possible D gene (5 bases). V lost 5 bases to trimming and J lost 0 bases, with 8 bases between them. Germline CDR1 SGDLS, CDR2 YYNGEE. The CDR3 sequence is 13 residues long. The CDR3 reads CASRQTANYGYTF. In DNA form, the CDR3 reads TGTGCCAGCAGACAGACAGCTAACTATGGCTACACCTTC.

The chain links TRBV19 to TRBJ1-1; D remains unclear. The CDR3 consists of 15 residues. Germline-derived CDR1 and CDR2 are LNHDA and SQIVND (reference sequence). V lost 7 bases and J 3 bases, leaving 18 bases between the germline ends. CDR3 protein: CASTRLWGGDTEAFF. In nucleotides, the CDR3 is TGTGCCAGTACGCGATTGTGGGGAGGCGACACTGAAGCTTTCTTT.

The chain uses TRBV2 and TRBJ2-3; 9 nucleotides align to TRBD2. Germline V lookup: CDR1 SNHLY, CDR2 FYNNEI. The V segment lost 5 bases and the J segment 3 bases; nucleotides outside the gene matches: 9. CDR3 size: 16 residues. The CDR3 DNA reads TGTGCCAGCAGTTGGTTAGCGGGAGAGTCGACAGATACGCAGTATTTT. This gives the protein CASSWLAGESTDTQYF.